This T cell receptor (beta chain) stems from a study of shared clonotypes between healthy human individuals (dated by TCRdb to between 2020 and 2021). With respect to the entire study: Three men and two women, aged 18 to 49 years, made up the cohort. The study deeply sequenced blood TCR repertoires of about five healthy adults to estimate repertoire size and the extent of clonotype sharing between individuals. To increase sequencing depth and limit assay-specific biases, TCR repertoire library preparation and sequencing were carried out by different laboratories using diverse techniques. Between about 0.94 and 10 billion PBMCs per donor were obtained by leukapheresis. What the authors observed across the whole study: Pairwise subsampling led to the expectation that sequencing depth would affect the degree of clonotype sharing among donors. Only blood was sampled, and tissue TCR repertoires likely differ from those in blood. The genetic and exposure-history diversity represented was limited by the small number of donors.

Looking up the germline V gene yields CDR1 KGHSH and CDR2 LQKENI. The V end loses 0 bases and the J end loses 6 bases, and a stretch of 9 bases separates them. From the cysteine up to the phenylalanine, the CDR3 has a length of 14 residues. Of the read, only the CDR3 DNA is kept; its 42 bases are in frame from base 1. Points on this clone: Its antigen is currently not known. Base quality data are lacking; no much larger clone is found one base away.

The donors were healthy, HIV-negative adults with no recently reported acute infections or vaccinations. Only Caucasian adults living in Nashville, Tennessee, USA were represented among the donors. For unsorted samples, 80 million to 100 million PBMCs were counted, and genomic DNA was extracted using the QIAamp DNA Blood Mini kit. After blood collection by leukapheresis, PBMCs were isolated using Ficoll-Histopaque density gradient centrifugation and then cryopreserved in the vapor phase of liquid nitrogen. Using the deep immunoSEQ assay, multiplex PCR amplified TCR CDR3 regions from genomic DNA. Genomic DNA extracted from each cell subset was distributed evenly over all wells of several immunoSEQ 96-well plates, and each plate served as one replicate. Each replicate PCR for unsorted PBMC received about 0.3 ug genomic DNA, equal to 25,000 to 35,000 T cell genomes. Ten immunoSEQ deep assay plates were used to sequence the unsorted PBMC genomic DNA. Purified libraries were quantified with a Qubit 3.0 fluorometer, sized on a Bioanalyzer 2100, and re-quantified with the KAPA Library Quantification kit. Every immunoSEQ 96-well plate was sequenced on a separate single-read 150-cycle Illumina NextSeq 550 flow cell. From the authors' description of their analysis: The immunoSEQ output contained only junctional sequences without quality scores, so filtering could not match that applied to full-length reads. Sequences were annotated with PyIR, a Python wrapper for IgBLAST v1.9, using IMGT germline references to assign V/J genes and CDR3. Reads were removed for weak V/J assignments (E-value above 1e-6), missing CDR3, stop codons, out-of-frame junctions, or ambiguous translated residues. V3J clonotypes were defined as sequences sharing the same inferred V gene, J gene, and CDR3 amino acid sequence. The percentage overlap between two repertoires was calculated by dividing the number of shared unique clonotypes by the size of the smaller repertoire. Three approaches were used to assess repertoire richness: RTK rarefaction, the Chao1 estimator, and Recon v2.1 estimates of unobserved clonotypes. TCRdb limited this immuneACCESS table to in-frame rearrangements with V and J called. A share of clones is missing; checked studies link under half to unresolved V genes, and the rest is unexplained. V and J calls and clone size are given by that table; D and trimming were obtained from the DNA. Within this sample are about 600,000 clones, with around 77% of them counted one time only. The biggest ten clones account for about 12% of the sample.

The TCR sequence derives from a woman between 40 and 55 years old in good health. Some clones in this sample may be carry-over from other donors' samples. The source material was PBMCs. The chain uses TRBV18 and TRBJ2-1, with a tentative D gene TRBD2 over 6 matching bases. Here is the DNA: TGTGCCAGCTCACCACCGACTAGTCCCAATGAGCAGTTCTTC. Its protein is CASSPPTSPNEQFF.